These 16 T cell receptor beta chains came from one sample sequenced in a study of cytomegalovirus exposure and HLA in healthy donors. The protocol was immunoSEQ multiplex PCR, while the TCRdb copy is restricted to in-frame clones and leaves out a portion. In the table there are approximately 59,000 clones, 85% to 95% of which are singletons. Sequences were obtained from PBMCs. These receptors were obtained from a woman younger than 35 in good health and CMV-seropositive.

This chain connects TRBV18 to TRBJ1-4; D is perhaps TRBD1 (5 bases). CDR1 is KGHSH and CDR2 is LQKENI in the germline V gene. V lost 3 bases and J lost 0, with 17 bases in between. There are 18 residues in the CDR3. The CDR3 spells CASSPGPGRGATNEKLFF. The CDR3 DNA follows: TGTGCCAGCTCACCCGGCCCGGGACGGGGGGCAACTAATGAAAAACTGTTTTTT. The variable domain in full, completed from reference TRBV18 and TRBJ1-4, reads NAGVMQNPRHLVRRRGQEARLRCSPMKGHSHVYWYRQLPEEGLKFMVYLQKENIIDESGMPKERFSAEFPKEGPSILRIQQVVRGDSAAYFCASSPGPGRGATNEKLFFGSGTQLSVL.

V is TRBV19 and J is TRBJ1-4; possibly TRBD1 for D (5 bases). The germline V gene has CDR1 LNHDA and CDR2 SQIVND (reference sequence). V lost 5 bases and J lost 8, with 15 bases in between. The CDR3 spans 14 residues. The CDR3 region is CASSSDRRTEKLFF. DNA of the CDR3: TGTGCCAGTAGTTCTGACAGACGAACGGAAAAACTGTTTTTT.

This chain's CDR3 is CASSPLGGTNTGELFF. For the CDR3, the DNA is TGTGCCAGCAGTCCGTTGGGGGGGACGAACACCGGGGAGCTGTTTTTT. This sequence joins TRBV11-2 and TRBJ2-2; 7 positions match TRBD2. The germline V gene has CDR1 SGHAT and CDR2 FQNNGV. The CDR3 is 16 amino acids. After removal of 6 bases from V and 0 bases from J, the junction contained 7 bases not matched to a gene.

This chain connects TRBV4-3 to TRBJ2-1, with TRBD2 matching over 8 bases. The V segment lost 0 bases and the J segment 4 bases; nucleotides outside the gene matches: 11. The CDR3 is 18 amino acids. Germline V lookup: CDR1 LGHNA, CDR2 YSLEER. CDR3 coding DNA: TGCGCCAGCAGCCAAGAAATTAGCGGGGCGGCGATTTACAATGAGCAGTTCTTC. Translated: CASSQEISGAAIYNEQFF.

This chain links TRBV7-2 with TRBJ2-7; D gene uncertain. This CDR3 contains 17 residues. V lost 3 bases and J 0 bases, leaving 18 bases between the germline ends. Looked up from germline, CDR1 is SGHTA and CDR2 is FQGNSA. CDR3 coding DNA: TGTGCCAGCAGCTTGAATGCCGTATCACCGAGCTCCTACGAGCAGTACTTC. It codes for CASSLNAVSPSSYEQYF.

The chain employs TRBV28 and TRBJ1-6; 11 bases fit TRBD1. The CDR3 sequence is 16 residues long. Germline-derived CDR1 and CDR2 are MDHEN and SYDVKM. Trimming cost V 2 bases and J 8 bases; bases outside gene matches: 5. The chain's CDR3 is CASSLEGTGGYSPLHF. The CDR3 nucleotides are TGTGCCAGCAGTTTAGAAGGGACAGGGGGGTATTCACCCCTCCACTTT.

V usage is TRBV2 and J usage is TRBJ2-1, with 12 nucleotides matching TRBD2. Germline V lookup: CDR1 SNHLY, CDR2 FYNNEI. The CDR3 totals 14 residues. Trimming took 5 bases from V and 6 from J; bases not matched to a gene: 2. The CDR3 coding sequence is TGTGCCAGCAGTTGGACTAGCGGGGCCAATGAGCAGTTCTTC. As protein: CASSWTSGANEQFF. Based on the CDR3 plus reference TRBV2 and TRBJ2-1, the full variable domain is EPEVTQTPSHQVTQMGQEVILRCVPISNHLYFYWYRQILGQKVEFLVSFYNNEISEKSEIFDDQFSVERPDGSNFTLKIRSTKLEDSAMYFCASSWTSGANEQFFGPGTRLTVL.

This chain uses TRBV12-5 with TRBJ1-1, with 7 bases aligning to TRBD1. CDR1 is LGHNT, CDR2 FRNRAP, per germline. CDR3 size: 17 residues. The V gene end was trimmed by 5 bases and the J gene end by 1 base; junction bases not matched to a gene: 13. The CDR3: CASGPSGQVGWNTEAFF. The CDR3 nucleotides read TGTGCTAGTGGTCCCTCCGGACAGGTAGGGTGGAACACTGAAGCTTTCTTT.

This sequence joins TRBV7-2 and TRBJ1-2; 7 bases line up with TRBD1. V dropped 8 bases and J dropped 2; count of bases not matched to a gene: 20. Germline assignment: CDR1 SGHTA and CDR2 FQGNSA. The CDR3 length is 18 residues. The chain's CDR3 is CASAAPPGGEDRNYGYTF. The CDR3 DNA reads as TGTGCCAGCGCCGCTCCCCCAGGGGGTGAGGATAGGAACTATGGCTACACCTTC.

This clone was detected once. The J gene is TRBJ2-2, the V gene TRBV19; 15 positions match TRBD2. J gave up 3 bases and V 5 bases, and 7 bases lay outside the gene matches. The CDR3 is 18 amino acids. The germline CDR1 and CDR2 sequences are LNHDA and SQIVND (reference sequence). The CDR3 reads CASSPGLAGGRDTGELFF. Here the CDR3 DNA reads TGTGCCAGTAGTCCCGGACTAGCGGGGGGGCGGGACACCGGGGAGCTGTTTTTT.

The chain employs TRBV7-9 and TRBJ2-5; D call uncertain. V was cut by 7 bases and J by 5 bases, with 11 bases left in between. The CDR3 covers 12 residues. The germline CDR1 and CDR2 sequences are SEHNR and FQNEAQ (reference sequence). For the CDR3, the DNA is TGTGCCAGCACCCGTTCGAGGGAGACCCAGTACTTC. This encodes CASTRSRETQYF.

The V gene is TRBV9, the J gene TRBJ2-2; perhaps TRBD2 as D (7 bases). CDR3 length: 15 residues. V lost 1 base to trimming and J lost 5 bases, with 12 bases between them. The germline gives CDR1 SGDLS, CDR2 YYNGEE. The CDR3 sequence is CASSVRGRGTGELFF. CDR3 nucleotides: TGTGCCAGCAGCGTAAGGGGGAGGGGGACCGGGGAGCTGTTTTTT.

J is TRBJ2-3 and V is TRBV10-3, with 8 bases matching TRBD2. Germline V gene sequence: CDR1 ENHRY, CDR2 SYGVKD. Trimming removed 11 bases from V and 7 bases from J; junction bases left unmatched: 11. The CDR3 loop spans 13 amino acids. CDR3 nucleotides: TGTGCCTCCAGCGGGGGCGAAGGGTATACGCAGTATTTT. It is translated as CASSGGEGYTQYF.

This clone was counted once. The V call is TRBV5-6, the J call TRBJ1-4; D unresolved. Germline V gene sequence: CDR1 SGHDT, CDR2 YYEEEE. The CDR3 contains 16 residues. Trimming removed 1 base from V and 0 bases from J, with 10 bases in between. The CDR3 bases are TGTGCCAGCAGCTTGATGAGGGCCTCAACTAATGAAAAACTGTTTTTT. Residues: CASSLMRASTNEKLFF.

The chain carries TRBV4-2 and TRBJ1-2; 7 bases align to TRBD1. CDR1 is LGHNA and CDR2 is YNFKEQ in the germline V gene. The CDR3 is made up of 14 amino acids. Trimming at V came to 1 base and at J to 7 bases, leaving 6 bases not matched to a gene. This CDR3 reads CASSQAKTGPGYTF. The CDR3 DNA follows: TGTGCCAGCAGCCAAGCGAAGACAGGGCCTGGCTACACCTTC.

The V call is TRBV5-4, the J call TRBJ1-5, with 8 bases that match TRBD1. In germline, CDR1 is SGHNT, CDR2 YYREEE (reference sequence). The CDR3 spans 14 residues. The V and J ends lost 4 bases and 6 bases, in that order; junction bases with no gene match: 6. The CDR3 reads CASSQDRARQPQHF. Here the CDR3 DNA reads TGTGCCAGCAGCCAGGACAGGGCACGTCAGCCCCAGCATTTT.